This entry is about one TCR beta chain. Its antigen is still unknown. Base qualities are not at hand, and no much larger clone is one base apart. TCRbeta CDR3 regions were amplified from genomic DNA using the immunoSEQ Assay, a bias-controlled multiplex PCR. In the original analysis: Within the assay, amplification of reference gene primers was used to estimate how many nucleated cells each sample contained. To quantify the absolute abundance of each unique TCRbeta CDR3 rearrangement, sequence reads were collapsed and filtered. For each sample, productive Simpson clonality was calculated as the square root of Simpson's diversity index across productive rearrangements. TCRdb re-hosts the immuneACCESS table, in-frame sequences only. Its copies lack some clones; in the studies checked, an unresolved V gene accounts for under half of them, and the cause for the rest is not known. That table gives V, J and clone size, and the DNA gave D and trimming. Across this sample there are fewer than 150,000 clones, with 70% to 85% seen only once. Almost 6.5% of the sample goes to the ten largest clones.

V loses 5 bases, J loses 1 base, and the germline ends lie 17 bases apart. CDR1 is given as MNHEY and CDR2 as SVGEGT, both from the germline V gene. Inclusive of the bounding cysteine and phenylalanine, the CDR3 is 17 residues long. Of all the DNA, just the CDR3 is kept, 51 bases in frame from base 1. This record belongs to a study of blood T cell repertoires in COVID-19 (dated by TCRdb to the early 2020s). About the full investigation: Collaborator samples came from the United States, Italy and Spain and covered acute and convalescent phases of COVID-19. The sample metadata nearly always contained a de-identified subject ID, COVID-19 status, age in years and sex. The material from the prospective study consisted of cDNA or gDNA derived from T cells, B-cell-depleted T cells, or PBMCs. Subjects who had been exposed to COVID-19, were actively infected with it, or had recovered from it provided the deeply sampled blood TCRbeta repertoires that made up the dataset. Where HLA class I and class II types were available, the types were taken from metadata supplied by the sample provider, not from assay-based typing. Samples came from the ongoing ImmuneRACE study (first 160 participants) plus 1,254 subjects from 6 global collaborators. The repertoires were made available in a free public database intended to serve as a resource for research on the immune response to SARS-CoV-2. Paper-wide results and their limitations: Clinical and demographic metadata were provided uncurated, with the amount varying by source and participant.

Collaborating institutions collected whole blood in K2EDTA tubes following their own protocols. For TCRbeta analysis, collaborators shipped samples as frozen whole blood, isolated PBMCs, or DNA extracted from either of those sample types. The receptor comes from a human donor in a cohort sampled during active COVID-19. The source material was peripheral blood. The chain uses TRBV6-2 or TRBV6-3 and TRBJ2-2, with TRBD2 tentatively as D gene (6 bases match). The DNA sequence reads TGTGCCAGCAGTCCCCGCGGGGCGATCCGGAACACCGGGGAGCTGTTTTTT. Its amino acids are CASSPRGAIRNTGELFF.